This TCR beta chain was obtained from a study of blood T cell repertoires in COVID-19. Overall study context: The samples span acute and convalescent COVID-19 from the United States, Italy and Spain. T cells, B-cell-depleted T cells, or PBMCs supplied cDNA or gDNA.

Trimming took 4 bases from V and 1 from J, leaving 14 bases between them. This CDR3 region has 15 residues. Germline lookup yields CDR1 SNHLY and CDR2 FYNNEI. Study processing details: By means of reference gene primer amplification, nucleated cell counts were estimated. Profiling relied on immunoSEQ multiplex PCR, and the TCRdb table lists in-frame clones only, not all of them. The V and J calls and clone size are taken from that table; D and trimming were inferred from the DNA. Counted here are about 230,000 clones, 65% to 85% occurring once; the ten biggest clones make up roughly 5.7%. The material sequenced was peripheral blood. The receptor was isolated from a man aged 80 or over with acute or convalescent COVID-19. The chain uses TRBV2 and TRBJ2-7; a possible D gene is TRBD1 (6 bases). This chain's CDR3 is CASSATGTTSYEQYF. CDR3 sequence (DNA): TGTGCCAGCAGTGCGACCGGGACAACTTCCTACGAGCAGTACTTC.